The next 12 T cell receptor beta chains were all read from a single sample in a study of T-cell reconstitution after alpha-beta-depleted transplantation in children. Researchers prepared the TCRbeta library using unique molecular identifiers, the study reports. One entry per CDR3 protein, called by TCRdb with MiXCR from the PCR reads. The table includes around 440,000 distinct CDR3 sequences, 15% to 20% detected once. Sequenced material: PBMCs, mostly from graft donor cells, taken 360 days after TCRalphabeta/CD19-depleted stem cell transplant. These receptors all stem from a boy in the first two years of life who had a stem cell transplant for Wiskott-Aldrich syndrome, so the T cells may come from the graft donor.

This clonotype has a handful of counts. The rearrangement links TRBV3-1 to TRBJ2-1; TRBD2 agrees at 13 bases. This CDR3 comprises 21 residues. CDR1 and CDR2 from the germline V gene are LGHDT and YNNKEL (reference sequence). V shed 1 base, J shed 1 base, and the junction held 13 bases outside the gene matches. The DNA for the CDR3 is TGTGCCAGCAGCCAAGCCCGACCCCGGACTAGCGGGAGTACGTCCTACAATGAGCAGTTCTTC. Translation gives CASSQARPRTSGSTSYNEQFF.

This clonotype has just one count. The chain couples TRBV11-2 to TRBJ2-6; D unclear. With 1 base removed from V and 1 base from J, the gap between germline ends came to 20 bases. There are 20 residues in the CDR3. The germline V gene encodes CDR1 SGHAT and CDR2 FQNNGV. The CDR3 region is CASSLVAFSIIRSGANVLTF. The CDR3 DNA sequence: TGTGCCAGCAGCTTAGTAGCCTTCAGCATTATCCGGTCTGGGGCCAACGTCCTGACTTTC. Filled out from reference TRBV11-2 and TRBJ2-6, the complete variable domain reads EAGVAQSPRYKIIEKRQSVAFWCNPISGHATLYWYQQILGQGPKLLIQFQNNGVVDDSQLPKDRFSAERLKGVDSTLKIQPAKLEDSAVYLCASSLVAFSIIRSGANVLTFGAGSRLTVL.

This clonotype was detected a few times. V usage is TRBV4-2 and J usage is TRBJ2-7; D not resolved. Trimming took off 5 bases at V and 3 bases at J, with 17 bases between the two ends. The CDR3 has 15 amino acids. Germline loops: CDR1 LGHNA, CDR2 YNFKEQ. CDR3 sequence reads: CASSSKYPKGYEQYF. The CDR3 DNA reads TGTGCCAGCAGCTCTAAGTATCCCAAGGGCTACGAGCAGTACTTC.

About this clonotype: Germline is not matched at one junction end, which may reflect a read error. The chain joins TRBV7-9 to TRBJ2-7; the D call may be TRBD1 or TRBD2 (5 bases each). Germline CDR1 reads SEHNR; CDR2 reads FQNEAQ (reference sequence). The CDR3 is made up of 12 amino acids. Written as DNA, the CDR3 is TGTGCCAGAAGCTTGGCGTGGGGGGAGCAGTACTTC. Amino acids: CARSLAWGEQYF.

This clonotype appeared a few times. The chain joins TRBV12-3 or TRBV12-4 to TRBJ2-3, with D possibly matching TRBD2 (5 bases). The CDR3 spans 15 residues. Between the trimmed V and J ends, which lost 6 bases and 4 bases, there was a span of 17 bases. The CDR3 sequence is CASSQGLGKADTQYF. The DNA for the CDR3 is TGTGCCAGCAGCCAAGGTCTCGGGAAGGCAGATACGCAGTATTTT.

This clonotype came up a few times. This chain joins TRBV19 and TRBJ2-1; D unclear. Germline V gene lookup returns CDR1 LNHDA and CDR2 SQIVND (reference sequence). V was pared by 5 bases and J by 0 bases, with 14 bases between. The CDR3 is 16 residues long. The CDR3 DNA sequence: TGTGCCAGTAGTCGCGCAGGTTGGAGCTCCTACAATGAGCAGTTCTTC. This gives the protein CASSRAGWSSYNEQFF.

V and J are TRBV12-3 or TRBV12-4 and TRBJ1-4; 7 nucleotides agree with TRBD1. CDR3 length: 14 amino acids. V lost 5 bases, J lost 7 bases, and 7 bases stayed unmatched. The CDR3 DNA reads TGTGCCAGCAGTCTCTACAGGGGAGGTGAAAAACTGTTTTTT. This sequence encodes CASSLYRGGEKLFF.

CDR3 amino acids: CASSLAKSSYNEQFF. CDR3 DNA: TGTGCCAGCAGCTTGGCCAAAAGCTCCTACAATGAGCAGTTCTTC. The rearrangement joins TRBV5-4 to TRBJ2-1; D is uncertain. Germline-derived CDR1 and CDR2 are SGHNT and YYREEE (reference sequence). The CDR3 has 15 residues. Trimming cost V 0 bases and J 0 bases, with 7 bases left between them. The complete variable domain, with remaining parts taken from reference TRBV5-4 and TRBJ2-1, reads ETGVTQSPTHLIKTRGQQVTLRCSSQSGHNTVSWYQQALGQGPQFIFQYYREEENGRGNFPPRFSGLQFPNYSSELNVNALELDDSALYLCASSLAKSSYNEQFFGPGTRLTVL.

V is TRBV9 and J is TRBJ2-7; 8 bases map to TRBD1. The germline V gene has CDR1 SGDLS and CDR2 YYNGEE. V trimming: 0 bases; J trimming: 0 bases; junction bases outside the gene matches: 8. There are 17 residues in the CDR3. The CDR3 nucleotides are TGTGCCAGCAGCGTAGATCCCGGACAGGGAAGCTCCTACGAGCAGTACTTC. As protein: CASSVDPGQGSSYEQYF.

The rearrangement joins TRBV28 to TRBJ1-5; TRBD1 is a possible D gene (5 bases). CDR3 size: 14 residues. The V end lost 2 bases, the J end lost 4 bases, and 9 bases lay between the germline ends. Germline V gene lookup returns CDR1 MDHEN and CDR2 SYDVKM. The CDR3 region has the DNA TGTGCCAGCAGTTTAGCAGGGAGGAATCAGCCCCAGCATTTT. Translating gives CASSLAGRNQPQHF.

There are a few counts of this clonotype. V is TRBV4-1 and J is TRBJ1-5, with D perhaps matching TRBD1 (6 bases). The germline gives CDR1 MGHRA, CDR2 YSYEKL. This CDR3 region has 16 residues. Trimming removed 0 bases at V and 4 bases at J, with 13 bases between. CDR3 sequence: CASSQDPGQINQPQHF. CDR3 in DNA: TGCGCCAGCAGCCAAGATCCCGGACAGATTAATCAGCCCCAGCATTTT.

This clonotype was counted a few times. The chain recombines TRBV5-1 with TRBJ2-1; weak D call: TRBD2 (6 bases). The CDR3 consists of 18 residues. The ends were cut back, 0 bases at V and 0 bases at J, with 16 bases in the middle. Germline V gene lookup returns CDR1 SGHRS and CDR2 YFSETQ. The CDR3 DNA reads TGCGCCAGCAGCTTGGCCCTCTTAGCGGCCGGCTCCTACAATGAGCAGTTCTTC. Protein: CASSLALLAAGSYNEQFF.